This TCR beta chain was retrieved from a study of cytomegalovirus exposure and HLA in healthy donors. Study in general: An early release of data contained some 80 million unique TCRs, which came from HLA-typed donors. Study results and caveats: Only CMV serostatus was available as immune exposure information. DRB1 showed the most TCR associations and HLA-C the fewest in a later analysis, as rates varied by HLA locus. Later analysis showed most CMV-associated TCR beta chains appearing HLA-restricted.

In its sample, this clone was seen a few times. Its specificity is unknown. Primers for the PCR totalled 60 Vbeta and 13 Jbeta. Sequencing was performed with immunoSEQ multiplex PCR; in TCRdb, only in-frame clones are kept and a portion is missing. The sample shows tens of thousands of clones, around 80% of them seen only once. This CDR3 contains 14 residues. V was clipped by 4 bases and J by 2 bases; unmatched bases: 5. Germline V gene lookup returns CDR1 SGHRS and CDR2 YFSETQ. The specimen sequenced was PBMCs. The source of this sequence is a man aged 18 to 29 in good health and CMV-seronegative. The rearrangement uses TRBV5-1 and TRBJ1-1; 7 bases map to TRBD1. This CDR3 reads CASSPRTGNTEAFF. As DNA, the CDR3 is TGCGCCAGCAGCCCCCGGACAGGAAACACTGAAGCTTTCTTT.